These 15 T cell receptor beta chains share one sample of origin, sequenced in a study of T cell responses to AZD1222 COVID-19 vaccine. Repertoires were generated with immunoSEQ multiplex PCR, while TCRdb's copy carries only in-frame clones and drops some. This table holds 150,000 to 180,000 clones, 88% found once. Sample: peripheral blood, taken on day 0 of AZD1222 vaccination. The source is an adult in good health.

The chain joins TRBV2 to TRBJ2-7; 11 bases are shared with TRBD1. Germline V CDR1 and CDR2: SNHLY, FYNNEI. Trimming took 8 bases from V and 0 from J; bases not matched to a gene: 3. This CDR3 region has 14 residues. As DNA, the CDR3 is TGTGCCAGCTGGGGGACAGGGGGCTCCTACGAGCAGTACTTC. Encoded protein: CASWGTGGSYEQYF. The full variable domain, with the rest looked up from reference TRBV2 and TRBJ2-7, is EPEVTQTPSHQVTQMGQEVILRCVPISNHLYFYWYRQILGQKVEFLVSFYNNEISEKSEIFDDQFSVERPDGSNFTLKIRSTKLEDSAMYFCASWGTGGSYEQYFGPGTRLTVT.

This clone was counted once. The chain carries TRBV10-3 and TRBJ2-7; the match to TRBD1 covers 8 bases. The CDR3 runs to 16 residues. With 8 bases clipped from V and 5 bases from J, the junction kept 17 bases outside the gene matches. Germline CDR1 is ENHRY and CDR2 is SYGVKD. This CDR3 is CAIRSPDREEFDEQYF. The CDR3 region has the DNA TGTGCCATCCGGTCCCCGGACAGGGAAGAGTTTGACGAGCAGTACTTC.

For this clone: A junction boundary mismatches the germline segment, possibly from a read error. CDR3 protein: CASREGQGFSYNSPLHF. The DNA of the CDR3 is TGTGCCAGCAGGGAAGGACAGGGCTTCTCCTATAATTCACCCCTCCACTTT. This sequence joins TRBV6-1 and TRBJ1-6, with 8 bases matching TRBD1. This CDR3 has 17 amino acids. Germline CDR1 and CDR2: MNHNS and SASEGT.

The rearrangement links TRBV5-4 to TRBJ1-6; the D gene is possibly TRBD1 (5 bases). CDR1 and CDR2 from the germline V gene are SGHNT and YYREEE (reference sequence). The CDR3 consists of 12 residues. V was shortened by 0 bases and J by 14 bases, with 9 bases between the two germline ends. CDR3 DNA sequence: TGTGCCAGCAGCTTGGACAGGCAGGCCCTCCACTTT. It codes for CASSLDRQALHF.

The DNA of the CDR3 is TGTGCCAGCAGTGATGGCAGAGGCACAGATACGCAGTATTTT. This encodes CASSDGRGTDTQYF. This chain connects TRBV2 to TRBJ2-3; D is undetermined. This CDR3 is 14 amino acids long. CDR1 and CDR2 from the germline V gene are SNHLY and FYNNEI. The V end lost 3 bases, the J end lost 1 base, and 8 bases lay between the germline ends.

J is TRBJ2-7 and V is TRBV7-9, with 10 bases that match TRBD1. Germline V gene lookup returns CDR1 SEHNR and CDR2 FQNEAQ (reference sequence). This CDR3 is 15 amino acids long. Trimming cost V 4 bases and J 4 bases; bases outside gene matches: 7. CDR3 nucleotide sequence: TGTGCCAGCAGCTCCCGGGACAGGGGACAATACGAGCAGTACTTC. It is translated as CASSSRDRGQYEQYF.

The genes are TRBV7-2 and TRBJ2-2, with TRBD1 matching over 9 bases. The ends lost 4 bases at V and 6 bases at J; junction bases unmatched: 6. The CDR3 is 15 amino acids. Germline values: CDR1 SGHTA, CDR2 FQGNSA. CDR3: CASSSRDRAAGELFF. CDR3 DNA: TGTGCCAGCAGCTCCCGGGACAGGGCGGCCGGGGAGCTGTTTTTT.

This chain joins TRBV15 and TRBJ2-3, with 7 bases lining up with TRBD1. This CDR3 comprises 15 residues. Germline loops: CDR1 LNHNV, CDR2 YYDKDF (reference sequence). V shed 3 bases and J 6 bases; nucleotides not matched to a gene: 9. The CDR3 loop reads CATSREQGRTDTQYF. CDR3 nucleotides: TGTGCCACCAGCAGGGAACAGGGGCGGACGGATACGCAGTATTTT.

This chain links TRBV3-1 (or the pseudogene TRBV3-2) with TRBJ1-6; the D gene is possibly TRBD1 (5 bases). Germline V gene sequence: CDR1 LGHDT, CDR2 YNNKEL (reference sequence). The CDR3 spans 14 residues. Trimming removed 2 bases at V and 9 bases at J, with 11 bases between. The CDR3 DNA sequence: TGTGCCAGCAGCCAACAGGGTAATAGTTCACCCCTCCACTTT. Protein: CASSQQGNSSPLHF.

The CDR3 loop is CASSQDTAYGYTF. Here the CDR3 DNA reads TGCGCCAGCAGCCAAGATACGGCGTATGGCTACACCTTC. V and J are TRBV4-3 and TRBJ1-2; D ambiguous. CDR3 length equals 13 residues. Per the germline V gene, CDR1 is LGHNA and CDR2 is YSLEER. V was trimmed by 0 bases and J by 5 bases, leaving 7 bases between them.

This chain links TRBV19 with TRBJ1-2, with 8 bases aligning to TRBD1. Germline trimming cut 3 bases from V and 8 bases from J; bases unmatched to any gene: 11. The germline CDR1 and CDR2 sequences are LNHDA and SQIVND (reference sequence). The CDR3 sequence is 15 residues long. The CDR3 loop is CASSIQYQTGEGYTF. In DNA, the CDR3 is TGTGCCAGTAGTATCCAATACCAGACAGGGGAAGGCTACACCTTC.

CDR3 region: CASSLGTGAPGYEQYF. The CDR3 DNA reads TGTGCCAGCAGCTTAGGGACAGGGGCCCCCGGCTACGAGCAGTACTTC. The chain combines TRBV7-9 with TRBJ2-7; 9 nucleotides agree with TRBD1. Germline V lookup: CDR1 SEHNR, CDR2 FQNEAQ (reference sequence). With 1 base clipped from V and 3 bases from J, the junction kept 7 bases outside the gene matches. CDR3 length equals 16 residues.

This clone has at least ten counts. The CDR3 nucleotides are TGTGCCAGCAGCTTAGGGGACAGGGTTAGTTCACCCCTCCACTTT. Protein: CASSLGDRVSSPLHF. This chain joins TRBV7-2 and TRBJ1-6, with 9 nucleotides matching TRBD1. J was trimmed by 9 bases and V by 1 base; bases with no gene match: 4. The CDR3 totals 15 residues. The germline V gene encodes CDR1 SGHTA and CDR2 FQGNSA.

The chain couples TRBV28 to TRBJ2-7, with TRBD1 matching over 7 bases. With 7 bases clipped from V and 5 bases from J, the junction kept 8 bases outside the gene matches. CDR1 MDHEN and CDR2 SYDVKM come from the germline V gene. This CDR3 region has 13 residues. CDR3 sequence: CASIRTGRNEQYF. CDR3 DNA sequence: TGTGCCAGCATTAGGACAGGAAGGAACGAGCAGTACTTC.

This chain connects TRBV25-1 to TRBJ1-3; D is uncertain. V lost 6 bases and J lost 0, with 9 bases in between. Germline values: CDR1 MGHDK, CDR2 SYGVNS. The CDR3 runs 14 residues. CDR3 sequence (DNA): TGTGCCAGCAGGGGTCAGAGCTCTGGAAACACCATATATTTT. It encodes CASRGQSSGNTIYF.